This T cell receptor (beta chain) comes out of a study of post-analysis software for immune sequencing data. Study as a whole: The study covered relapsing-remitting, secondary progressive and progressive-relapsing courses of multiple sclerosis.

There are 15 residues in the CDR3. Germline values: CDR1 SGHVS, CDR2 FQNEAQ. Study-wide findings and caveats: Samples from a shared batch, those prepared together, strongly co-clustered by F measure. Normalized Chao1 diversity was significantly lower in multiple sclerosis patients than in controls. The five TRBV segments detected at higher frequency in patients than in controls included TRBV5-6, TRBV5-1 and TRBV20-1.

The authors incorporated unique molecular identifiers into the TCR beta cDNA libraries. Roughly 490,000 cDNA molecules came from roughly 1 to 10 million T cells. TCRdb redid the calling of the PCR reads with MiXCR, one entry per CDR3 protein. This sample carries a few hundred thousand distinct CDR3 sequences, roughly 34% of them seen once, and the ten largest clones take 4.5% to 7.5%. Comments on this clonotype: Its cognate antigen is unknown.

Sequenced material: blood. The sequence was collected from a girl younger than 18 with multiple sclerosis. The rearrangement joins TRBV7-8 to TRBJ2-4, with TRBD2 as a possible D gene (6 bases). The J call may be faulty, since TRBJ2-7 better matches the DNA end. The CDR3 is CASSYDDGGCYEQYF. The CDR3 bases are TGTGCCAGCAGCTACGACGACGGGGGATGCTACGAGCAGTACTTC.